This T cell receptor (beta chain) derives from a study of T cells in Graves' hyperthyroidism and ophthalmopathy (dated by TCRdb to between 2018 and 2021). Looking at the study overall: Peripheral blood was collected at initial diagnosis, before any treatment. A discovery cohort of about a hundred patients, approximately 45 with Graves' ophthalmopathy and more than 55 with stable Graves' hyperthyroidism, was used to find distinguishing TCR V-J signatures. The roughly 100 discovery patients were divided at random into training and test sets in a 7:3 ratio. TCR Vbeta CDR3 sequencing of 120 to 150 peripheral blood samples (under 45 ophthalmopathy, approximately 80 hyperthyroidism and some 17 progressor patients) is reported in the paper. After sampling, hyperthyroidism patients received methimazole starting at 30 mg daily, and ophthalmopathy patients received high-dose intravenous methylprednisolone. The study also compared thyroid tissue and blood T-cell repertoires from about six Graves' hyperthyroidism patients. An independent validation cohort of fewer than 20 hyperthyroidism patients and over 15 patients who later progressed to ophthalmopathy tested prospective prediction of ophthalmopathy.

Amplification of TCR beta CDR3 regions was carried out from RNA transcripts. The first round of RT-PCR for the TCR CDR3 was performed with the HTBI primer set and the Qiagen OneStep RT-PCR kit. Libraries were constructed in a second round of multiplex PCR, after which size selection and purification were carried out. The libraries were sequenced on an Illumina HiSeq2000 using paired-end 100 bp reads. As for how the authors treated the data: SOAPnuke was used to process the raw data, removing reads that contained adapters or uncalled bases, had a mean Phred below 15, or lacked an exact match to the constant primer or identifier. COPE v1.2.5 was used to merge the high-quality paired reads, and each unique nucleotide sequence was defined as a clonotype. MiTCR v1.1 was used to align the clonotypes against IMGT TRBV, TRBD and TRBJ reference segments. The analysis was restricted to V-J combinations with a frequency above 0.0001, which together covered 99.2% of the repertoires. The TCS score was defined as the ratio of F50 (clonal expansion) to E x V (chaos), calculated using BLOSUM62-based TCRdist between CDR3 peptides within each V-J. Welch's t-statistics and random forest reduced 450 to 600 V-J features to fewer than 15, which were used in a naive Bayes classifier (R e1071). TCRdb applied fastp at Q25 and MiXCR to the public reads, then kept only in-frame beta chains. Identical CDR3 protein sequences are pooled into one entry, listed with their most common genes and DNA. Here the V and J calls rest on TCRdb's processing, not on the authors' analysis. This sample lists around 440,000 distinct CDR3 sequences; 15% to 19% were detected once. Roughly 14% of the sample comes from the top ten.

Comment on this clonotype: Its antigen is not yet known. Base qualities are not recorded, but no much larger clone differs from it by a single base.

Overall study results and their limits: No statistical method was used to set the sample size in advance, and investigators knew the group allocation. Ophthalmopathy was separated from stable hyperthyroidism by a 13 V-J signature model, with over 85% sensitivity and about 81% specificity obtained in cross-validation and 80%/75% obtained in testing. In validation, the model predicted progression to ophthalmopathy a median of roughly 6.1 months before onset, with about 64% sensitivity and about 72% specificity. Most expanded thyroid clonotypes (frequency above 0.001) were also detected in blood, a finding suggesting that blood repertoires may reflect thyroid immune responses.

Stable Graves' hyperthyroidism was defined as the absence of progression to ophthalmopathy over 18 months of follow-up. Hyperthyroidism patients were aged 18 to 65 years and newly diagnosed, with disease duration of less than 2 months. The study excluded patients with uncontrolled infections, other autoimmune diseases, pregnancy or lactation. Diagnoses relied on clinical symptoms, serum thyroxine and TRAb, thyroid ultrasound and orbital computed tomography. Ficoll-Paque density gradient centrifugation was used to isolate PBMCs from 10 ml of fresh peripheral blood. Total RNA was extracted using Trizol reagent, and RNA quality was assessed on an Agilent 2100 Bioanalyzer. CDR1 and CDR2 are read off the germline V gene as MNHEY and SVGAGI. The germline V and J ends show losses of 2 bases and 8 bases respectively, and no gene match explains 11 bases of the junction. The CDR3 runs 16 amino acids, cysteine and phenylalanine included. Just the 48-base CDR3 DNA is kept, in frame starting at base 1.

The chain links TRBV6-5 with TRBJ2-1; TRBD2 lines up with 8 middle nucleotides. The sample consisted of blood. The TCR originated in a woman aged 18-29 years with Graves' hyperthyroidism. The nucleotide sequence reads TGTGCCAGCAGTTACAGCAGGAGGACTAGCCTGGATGAGCAGTTCTTC. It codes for CASSYSRRTSLDEQFF.